The text below deals with one T cell receptor beta chain. What it binds is unknown. TCRdb re-called the 5' RACE reads through MiXCR, storing one row per CDR3 protein. The data hold about 510,000 distinct CDR3 sequences, with about 5.7% observed a single time. This specimen belongs to a study of CD8 T cells in ankylosing spondylitis. The CDR3 runs to 11 residues. Germline CDR1 is DFQATT and CDR2 is SNEGSKA (reference sequence). V was trimmed by 3 bases and J by 0 bases, leaving 2 bases between them. Study observations and caveats: Several highly homologous variants made up a TCR beta motif that seemed to typify ankylosing spondylitis blood.

This chain links TRBV20-1 with TRBJ2-5; D is uncertain. This receptor was obtained from a male donor with ankylosing spondylitis. Input material: blood, either unsorted or a sorted T cell fraction (not recorded which). The CDR3 nucleotides read TGCAGTGCTAGGGACCAAGAGACCCAGTACTTC. Its protein product is CSARDQETQYF.